Reported below is one T cell receptor (beta chain). Its antigen is not identified. These data are taken from a study of cytomegalovirus exposure and HLA in healthy donors. About the research overall: HLA-typed donors were the source of about 90 million unique TCRs held in an early data release. Study-wide results and limits: Highly shared sequence variants in one cluster were likely a sequencing artifact. Earlier analysis looked at TCR beta V segments, and most were productive about 90% or about 30% of the time.

PCR amplification relied on 60 Vbeta primers (plus 13 Jbeta primers). Assay: immunoSEQ multiplex PCR; the TCRdb copy retains only in-frame clones and omits some. The sample's table shows tens of thousands of clones. The CDR3 is made up of 13 amino acids. Germline trimming cut 1 base from V and 5 bases from J; bases unmatched to any gene: 2. Germline V gives CDR1 SGDLS, CDR2 YYNGEE. Sequenced input: PBMCs. This TCR was recovered from a woman between 50 and 59 years old in good health and CMV-seropositive. This rearrangement joins TRBV9 to TRBJ1-2, with 7 positions matching TRBD1. The DNA for the CDR3 is TGTGCCAGCAGCGTACGACAGGGATATGGCTACACCTTC. Amino acid sequence: CASSVRQGYGYTF. The variable domain in full, completed from reference TRBV9 and TRBJ1-2, reads DSGVTQTPKHLITATGQRVTLRCSPRSGDLSVYWYQQSLDQGLQFLIQYYNGEERAKGNILERFSAQQFPDLHSELNLSSLELGDSALYFCASSVRQGYGYTFGSGTRLTVV.